These T cell receptor beta chains were read from a single sample in a study of patients and donors after allogeneic stem cell transplantation. TCRdb processed the RT-PCR reads anew with MiXCR; each CDR3 protein has one entry. The sample records hundreds of thousands of distinct CDR3 sequences, approximately 16% being singletons. Material for sequencing was blood, either unsorted or a sorted T cell fraction (not recorded which). These receptors were taken from a human donor who was either an allogeneic HSCT recipient or a stem cell or donor lymphocyte infusion donor (not recorded which). It is not recorded whose cells these are; they may come from a transplant donor. The CDR3 runs from the conserved cysteine through the conserved F or W. Fields, in order: J gene, D gene, clone size, V gene, CDR3 DNA, CDR3 protein. D genes are given only for firm matches. Where a row states a size, it is once, few, many or the class of an expanded clone; other rows omit it.

j_call: TRBJ2-3; d_call: .; clone_size: .; v_call: TRBV28; cdr3_nt: TGTGCCAGCACCCTTCATCGAGGGGGCACAGATACGCAGTATTTT; cdr3_aa: CASTLHRGGTDTQYF
j_call: TRBJ2-2; d_call: .; clone_size: few; v_call: TRBV3-1; cdr3_nt: TGTGCCAGCAGCCAGGACCGACGAAACGCGAACACCGGGGAGCTGTTTTTT; cdr3_aa: CASSQDRRNANTGELFF
j_call: TRBJ2-6; d_call: TRBD1; clone_size: .; v_call: TRBV10-3; cdr3_nt: TGTGCCATCAGTAAAGGGACAGGAACGAGAGGGGCCAACGTCCTGACTTTC; cdr3_aa: CAISKGTGTRGANVLTF
j_call: TRBJ1-5; d_call: .; clone_size: many; v_call: TRBV4-2; cdr3_nt: TGTGCCAGCAGCCAAGAAGTGAGACAGCCCCAGCATTTT; cdr3_aa: CASSQEVRQPQHF
j_call: TRBJ1-2; d_call: .; clone_size: few; v_call: TRBV4-3; cdr3_nt: TGCGCCAGCAGCCAAGACTTGACAGGAAACTATGGCTACACCTTC; cdr3_aa: CASSQDLTGNYGYTF
j_call: TRBJ2-1; d_call: .; clone_size: few; v_call: TRBV18; cdr3_nt: TGTGCCAGCTCCAGGGGAGGTGAGCAGTTCTTC; cdr3_aa: CASSRGGEQFF
j_call: TRBJ1-2; d_call: .; clone_size: few; v_call: TRBV6-1; cdr3_nt: TGTGCCAGCAGCCGCACCGGTTCTTTGGACTATGGCTACACCTTC; cdr3_aa: CASSRTGSLDYGYTF
j_call: TRBJ1-2; d_call: .; clone_size: .; v_call: TRBV12-3/TRBV12-4; cdr3_nt: TGTGCCAGCAGTTTTGGTACAGCCCGTGGCTACACCTTC; cdr3_aa: CASSFGTARGYTF
j_call: TRBJ1-1; d_call: .; clone_size: many; v_call: TRBV12-3/TRBV12-4; cdr3_nt: TGTGCCAGCACCCCGCGGGGGGTTGGTACTGAAGCTTTCTTT; cdr3_aa: CASTPRGVGTEAFF
j_call: TRBJ2-3; d_call: .; clone_size: .; v_call: TRBV15; cdr3_nt: TGTGCCACCAGCAGAGACGGGAGTCTCAGCACAGATACGCAGTATTTT; cdr3_aa: CATSRDGSLSTDTQYF
j_call: TRBJ1-2; d_call: .; clone_size: few; v_call: TRBV3-1; cdr3_nt: TGTGCCAGCAGTTACCTCCGGACAGCCTATGGCTACACCTTC; cdr3_aa: CASSYLRTAYGYTF
j_call: TRBJ2-7; d_call: TRBD1; clone_size: .; v_call: TRBV29-1; cdr3_nt: TGCAGCGTCTCGAGACAGGGCCTCTCCGAGCAGTACTTC; cdr3_aa: CSVSRQGLSEQYF
j_call: TRBJ2-1; d_call: TRBD2; clone_size: few; v_call: TRBV12-3/TRBV12-4; cdr3_nt: TGTGCCAGCAAGGGGACTAACGTTGGCGGTGAGCAGTTCTTC; cdr3_aa: CASKGTNVGGEQFF
j_call: TRBJ2-2; d_call: .; clone_size: .; v_call: TRBV20-1; cdr3_nt: TGCAGTGCTGAGTCCGTGAACACCGGGGAGCTGTTTTTT; cdr3_aa: CSAESVNTGELFF
j_call: TRBJ1-5; d_call: .; clone_size: .; v_call: TRBV7-2; cdr3_nt: TGTGCCAGCAGCTTAGGGGGGGGGACTCAGCCCCAGCATTTT; cdr3_aa: CASSLGGGTQPQHF
j_call: TRBJ1-3; d_call: TRBD1; clone_size: .; v_call: TRBV6-1; cdr3_nt: TGTGCCAGCAGGACAATACAGGGGAAGGGGGGAAACACCATATATTTT; cdr3_aa: CASRTIQGKGGNTIYF
j_call: TRBJ2-5; d_call: TRBD2; clone_size: .; v_call: TRBV27; cdr3_nt: TGTGCCAGCAGTAAAGCGGGAGAGGGTGAGACCCAGTACTTC; cdr3_aa: CASSKAGEGETQYF
j_call: TRBJ2-5; d_call: .; clone_size: .; v_call: TRBV7-2; cdr3_nt: TGTGCCAGCAGCTTAGTGGGTGGGGGCGAGACCCAGTACTTC; cdr3_aa: CASSLVGGGETQYF
j_call: TRBJ2-1; d_call: TRBD2; clone_size: .; v_call: TRBV5-1; cdr3_nt: TGCGCCAGCAGCCGCATTAGCGGGAGGACCTACAATGAGCAGTTCTTC; cdr3_aa: CASSRISGRTYNEQFF
j_call: TRBJ2-2; d_call: .; clone_size: many; v_call: TRBV12-3/TRBV12-4; cdr3_nt: TGTGCCAGCAGCTACGGGGCCCCGAACACCGGGGAGCTGTTTTTT; cdr3_aa: CASSYGAPNTGELFF
j_call: TRBJ1-2; d_call: .; clone_size: .; v_call: TRBV6-5; cdr3_nt: TGTGCCAGCAGTCGCGGCGGACAAATGATCTTC; cdr3_aa: CASSRGGQMIF
j_call: TRBJ2-1; d_call: .; clone_size: many; v_call: TRBV12-3/TRBV12-4; cdr3_nt: TGTGCCAGCAGTTTTGGGGGCGCGAACAATGAGCAGTTCTTC; cdr3_aa: CASSFGGANNEQFF
j_call: TRBJ2-6; d_call: TRBD1; clone_size: many; v_call: TRBV24-1; cdr3_nt: TGTGCCACCAGTGATCCGAAAAGGGACAGGGACTCTGGGGCCAACGTCCTGACTTTC; cdr3_aa: CATSDPKRDRDSGANVLTF
j_call: TRBJ2-7; d_call: .; clone_size: many; v_call: TRBV20-1; cdr3_nt: TGCAGTGCTAGCGAGGGTTACGAGCAGTACTTC; cdr3_aa: CSASEGYEQYF
j_call: TRBJ2-5; d_call: .; clone_size: many; v_call: TRBV5-1; cdr3_nt: TGCGCCAGCAGCAACAAAGAGACCCAGTACTTC; cdr3_aa: CASSNKETQYF
j_call: TRBJ1-2; d_call: .; clone_size: few; v_call: TRBV29-1; cdr3_nt: TGCAGCGTTCTTCCTGGGGATGGCTACACCTTC; cdr3_aa: CSVLPGDGYTF
j_call: TRBJ1-1; d_call: .; clone_size: few; v_call: TRBV6-1; cdr3_nt: TGTGCCAGCAGTCGTCGGCTTGGGTCTGAAGCTTTCTTT; cdr3_aa: CASSRRLGSEAFF
j_call: TRBJ1-5; d_call: .; clone_size: .; v_call: TRBV5-6; cdr3_nt: TGTGCCAGCAGCACCACCCGACAGGTGAGGCAGCCCCAGCATTTT; cdr3_aa: CASSTTRQVRQPQHF
j_call: TRBJ1-5; d_call: .; clone_size: .; v_call: TRBV4-1; cdr3_nt: TGCGCCAGCAGCGCCCCGGGACCAGGGCCCCAGCATTTT; cdr3_aa: CASSAPGPGPQHF